The 22 T cell receptor beta chains reported below all come from one sample, sequenced in a study of T cells after yellow fever vaccination. Each CDR3 protein gets one entry after TCRdb re-called the 5' RACE reads with MiXCR. The table records around 500,000 distinct CDR3 sequences, 21% of them present only once. Source: PBMCs, taken around 3 weeks after the first yellow fever vaccination. These TCRs come from a man younger than 35 who received the YFV17D yellow fever vaccine.

The chain recombines TRBV6-1 with TRBJ1-2; 8 bases map to TRBD1. Unmatched junction bases numbered 4, after V lost 1 base and J lost 6 bases. Per the germline V gene, CDR1 is MNHNS and CDR2 is SASEGT. CDR3 length equals 14 residues. CDR3 coding DNA: TGTGCCAGCAGTGAAGTGGGACAGGCGGATGGCTACACCTTC. Its protein is CASSEVGQADGYTF.

CDR3 nucleotide sequence: TGTGCCAGCAGTAAAATGACAGGGAAGGACACTGAAGCTTTCTTT. Amino acids: CASSKMTGKDTEAFF. This chain connects TRBV27 to TRBJ1-1, with 7 bases lining up with TRBD1. Unmatched junction bases numbered 9, after V lost 5 bases and J lost 3 bases. The length of the CDR3 is 15 residues. Germline assignment: CDR1 MNHEY and CDR2 SMNVEV (reference sequence).

The chain uses TRBV18 and TRBJ2-3, with 9 positions matching TRBD1. With V trimmed by 3 bases and J by 4 bases, 8 bases remained unmatched. Germline assignment: CDR1 KGHSH and CDR2 LQKENI. The CDR3 is 16 residues long. CDR3 sequence (DNA): TGTGCCAGCTCACCCTATCCGGGACAGGGCTCAGATACGCAGTATTTT. Its protein is CASSPYPGQGSDTQYF.

J is TRBJ2-7 and V is TRBV20-1, with a weak D call TRBD2 (6 bases). V was pared by 5 bases and J by 2 bases, with 13 bases between. The CDR3 totals 13 residues. In germline, CDR1 is DFQATT, CDR2 SNEGSKA (reference sequence). CDR3 loop: CSARGIEAYEQYF. The CDR3 DNA reads TGCAGTGCTCGCGGGATAGAGGCCTACGAGCAGTACTTC.

The chain carries TRBV18 and TRBJ2-2; D gene unclear. The CDR3 extends over 15 amino acids. Germline-derived CDR1 and CDR2 are KGHSH and LQKENI. Trimming cost V 6 bases and J 0 bases, with 11 bases left between them. The CDR3 loop reads CASSSLAANTGELFF. Written as DNA, the CDR3 is TGTGCCAGCTCCTCCCTGGCAGCGAACACCGGGGAGCTGTTTTTT. Full variable domain (remainder filled in from reference TRBV18 and TRBJ2-2): NAGVMQNPRHLVRRRGQEARLRCSPMKGHSHVYWYRQLPEEGLKFMVYLQKENIIDESGMPKERFSAEFPKEGPSILRIQQVVRGDSAAYFCASSSLAANTGELFFGEGSRLTVL.

This clonotype was counted at least ten times. This chain joins TRBV5-6 and TRBJ2-1; D is possibly TRBD2 (5 bases). V was pared by 2 bases and J by 5 bases, with 14 bases between. CDR3 length equals 15 residues. Germline V gene lookup returns CDR1 SGHDT and CDR2 YYEEEE. CDR3 bases: TGTGCCAGCAGCTTTTTGGGAGCCGACCACAATGAGCAGTTCTTC. Translating it yields CASSFLGADHNEQFF.

In this sample, this clonotype turned up once. V gene TRBV5-1 combines with J gene TRBJ1-1; perhaps TRBD1 as D (5 bases). The CDR3 loop spans 16 amino acids. Germline V gene data show CDR1 as SGHRS and CDR2 as YFSETQ. The ends were cut back, 0 bases at V and 4 bases at J, with 16 bases in the middle. CDR3 nucleotide sequence: TGCGCCAGCAGCTTGGACGGTCTGCGGGGACGCACTGAAGCTTTCTTT. It is translated as CASSLDGLRGRTEAFF.

The genes are TRBV7-3 and TRBJ2-3; D is undetermined. CDR3 length: 14 residues. Germline CDR1 SGHTA, CDR2 FQGTGA. The ends were cut back, 2 bases at V and 4 bases at J, with 10 bases in the middle. The CDR3 here is CASSLSVGADTQYF. Written as DNA, the CDR3 is TGTGCCAGCAGCTTATCAGTGGGCGCAGATACGCAGTATTTT. Together with reference TRBV7-3 and TRBJ2-3, the CDR3 gives the full variable domain: GAGVSQTPSNKVTEKGKYVELRCDPISGHTALYWYRQSLGQGPEFLIYFQGTGAADDSGLPNDRFFAVRPEGSVSTLKIQRTERGDSAVYLCASSLSVGADTQYFGPGTRLTVL.

This clonotype was counted between two and nine times. The rearrangement links TRBV10-3 to TRBJ2-7, with 7 bases matching TRBD1. The germline V gene encodes CDR1 ENHRY and CDR2 SYGVKD. After removal of 4 bases from V and 5 bases from J, the junction contained 8 bases not matched to a gene. The CDR3 is 14 residues long. The CDR3 here is CAISGTGRIDEQYV. CDR3 nucleotide sequence: TGTGCCATCAGTGGGACAGGAAGAATTGACGAGCAGTACGTC.

This clonotype was picked up a small number of times. The rearrangement uses TRBV4-3 and TRBJ2-3; 8 bases match TRBD2. Losses at the gene ends were 5 bases for V and 4 bases for J; bases not matched to a gene: 11. Germline CDR1 reads LGHNA; CDR2 reads YSLEER. The CDR3 covers 16 residues. The CDR3 region has the DNA TGCGCCAGCAGCGGGATAGCGGGACTGGGGGCAGATACGCAGTATTTT. As protein: CASSGIAGLGADTQYF.

In this sample, this clonotype turned up a few times. The chain carries TRBV5-1 and TRBJ2-3; 12 positions match TRBD1. J lost 9 bases, V lost 4 bases, and 6 bases had no gene match. This CDR3 is built from 14 residues. Germline assignment: CDR1 SGHRS and CDR2 YFSETQ. The CDR3 loop is CASSTGQGAITQYF. For the CDR3, the DNA is TGCGCCAGCAGCACGGGACAGGGGGCGATCACGCAGTATTTT.

The rearrangement uses TRBV7-8 and TRBJ2-2; 8 bases are shared with TRBD1. CDR1 is SGHVS and CDR2 is FQNEAQ in the germline V gene. There are 15 residues in the CDR3. J lost 4 bases, V lost 5 bases, and 6 bases had no gene match. In DNA, the CDR3 is TGTGCCAGCAGCAGACAGGGGACAAGCACCGGGGAGCTGTTTTTT. Translated: CASSRQGTSTGELFF.

There are many counts of this clonotype. The V gene is TRBV4-1, the J gene TRBJ2-5; TRBD2 agrees at 11 bases. Germline V CDR1 and CDR2: MGHRA, YSYEKL. There are 14 residues in the CDR3. The V gene end was trimmed by 4 bases and the J gene end by 3 bases; junction bases not matched to a gene: 1. DNA for the CDR3: TGCGCCAGCAGCCTTAGCGGGGGGGAAGAGACCCAGTACTTC. Translation gives CASSLSGGEETQYF.

CDR3 amino acids: CASSYKRPFQETQYF. The CDR3 coding sequence is TGTGCCAGCAGCTATAAAAGACCGTTTCAAGAGACCCAGTACTTC. This chain uses TRBV6-5 with TRBJ2-5; no clear D. The CDR3 consists of 15 residues. V was cut by 6 bases and J by 2 bases, with 16 bases left in between. Per the germline V gene, CDR1 is MNHEY and CDR2 is SVGAGI.

Remarks on this clonotype: Possible read error: a much larger clone is one base away. The chain is built from TRBV6-5 and TRBJ2-1; D is perhaps TRBD2 (5 bases). The germline V gene has CDR1 MNHEY and CDR2 SVGAGI. The CDR3 has 16 amino acids. The V end lost 0 bases, the J end lost 4 bases, and 13 bases lay between the germline ends. CDR3 DNA: TGTGCCAGCAGTTACTCTGGAGCGGTGGGATACAATGAGCAGTTCTTC. Its protein product is CASSYSGAVGYNEQFF.

This chain joins TRBV19 and TRBJ2-2, with unresolved D. Germline CDR1 and CDR2: LNHDA and SQIVND (reference sequence). CDR3 length equals 15 residues. Deletions cut 5 bases from V and 3 bases from J, with 13 bases between. DNA for the CDR3: TGTGCCAGTAGTCGCTTCCTAGGATACACCGGGGAGCTGTTTTTT. Translating gives CASSRFLGYTGELFF.

V is TRBV20-1 and J is TRBJ2-1; 7 bases map to TRBD2. V was clipped by 6 bases and J by 0 bases; unmatched bases: 8. The CDR3 consists of 15 residues. Looked up from germline, CDR1 is DFQATT and CDR2 is SNEGSKA (reference sequence). CDR3: CSAPRGVSSYNEQFF. DNA for the CDR3: TGCAGTGCCCCCCGGGGGGTCAGCTCCTACAATGAGCAGTTCTTC.

This clonotype came up a few times. The gene calls are TRBV20-1 and TRBJ2-3; 10 positions match TRBD2. The CDR3 consists of 15 residues. Germline V gene sequence: CDR1 DFQATT, CDR2 SNEGSKA (reference sequence). V was clipped by 4 bases and J by 3 bases; unmatched bases: 7. CDR3 region: CSATLLAGSTDTQYF. CDR3 nucleotide sequence: TGCAGTGCTACCCTACTAGCGGGGAGTACAGATACGCAGTATTTT.

This clonotype was seen a few times. The J gene is TRBJ1-2, the V gene TRBV7-3; TRBD1 aligns across 10 bases. The V segment lost 5 bases and the J segment 9 bases; nucleotides outside the gene matches: 12. This CDR3 is built from 15 residues. Germline values: CDR1 SGHTA, CDR2 FQGTGA. The CDR3 spells CASSRTGGEISRYTF. Here the CDR3 DNA reads TGTGCCAGCAGCCGGACAGGGGGTGAGATATCGCGCTACACCTTC.

The CDR3 here is CASSRSRGVDTF. The CDR3 DNA sequence: TGTGCCAGCAGCAGGAGCCGGGGGGTTGACACCTTC. The chain has TRBV12-3 or TRBV12-4 and TRBJ1-2; D is perhaps TRBD1 (5 bases). This CDR3 comprises 12 residues. The germline V and J ends were trimmed by 6 bases and 12 bases, with 17 bases remaining between them.

The chain links TRBV27 to TRBJ1-1, with D unresolved. V was trimmed by 11 bases and J by 5 bases, leaving 9 bases between them. Germline V gives CDR1 MNHEY, CDR2 SMNVEV (reference sequence). The CDR3 loop spans 10 amino acids. In DNA, the CDR3 is TGTGCCGTATCTAAAACTGAAGCTTTCTTT. This codes for CAVSKTEAFF.

The chain couples TRBV5-1 to TRBJ1-5, with D unresolved. Germline V lookup: CDR1 SGHRS, CDR2 YFSETQ. Trimming removed 0 bases from V and 2 bases from J, with 9 bases in between. This CDR3 comprises 15 residues. The CDR3 DNA reads as TGCGCCAGCAGCTTGGACTTCCTGGGCAATCAGCCCCAGCATTTT. Translation: CASSLDFLGNQPQHF.